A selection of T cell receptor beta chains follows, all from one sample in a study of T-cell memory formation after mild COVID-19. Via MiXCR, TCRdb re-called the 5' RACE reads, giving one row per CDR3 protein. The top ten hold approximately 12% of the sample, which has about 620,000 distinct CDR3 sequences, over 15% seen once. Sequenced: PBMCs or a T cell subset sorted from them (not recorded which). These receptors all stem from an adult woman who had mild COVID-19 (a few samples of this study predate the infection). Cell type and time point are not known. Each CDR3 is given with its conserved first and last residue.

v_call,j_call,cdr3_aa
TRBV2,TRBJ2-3,CASRWNPGGASTDTQYF
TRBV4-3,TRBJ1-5,CASSQGTGGDQPQHF
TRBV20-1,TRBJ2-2,CSASGQINTGELFF
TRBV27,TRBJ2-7,CAHYVIYFHEQYF
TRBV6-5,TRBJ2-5,CASSVDRQETQYF
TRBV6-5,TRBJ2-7,CASSYSGQGAYEQYF
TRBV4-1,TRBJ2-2,CASNQASGENTGELFF
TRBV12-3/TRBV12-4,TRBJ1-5,CASTQGSRNQPQHF
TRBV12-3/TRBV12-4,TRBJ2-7,CASSSGRYEQYF
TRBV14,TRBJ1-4,CASSQTYMGEKLFF
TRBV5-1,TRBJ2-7,CASSPGTDHYEQYF
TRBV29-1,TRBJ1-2,CSVEGQGKGGYTF
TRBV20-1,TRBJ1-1,CSARFAGGLNTEAFF
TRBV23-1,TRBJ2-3,CASSPLPANSTDTQYF
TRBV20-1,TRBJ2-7,CSARPMSTVPEQYF
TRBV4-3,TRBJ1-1,CASSQVFRDGTVNTEAFF
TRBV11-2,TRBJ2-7,CASSRTDQIYEQYF
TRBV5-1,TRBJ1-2,CASSTHGRGYGYTF
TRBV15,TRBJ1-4,CATSRGGGPRRSEKEKLFF
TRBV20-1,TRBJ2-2,CSARALAGVPGELFF
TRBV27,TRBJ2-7,CASSLTGGINEQYF
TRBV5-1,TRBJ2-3,CASSFGGTGSTDTQYF
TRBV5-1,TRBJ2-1,CASSLSGEQFF
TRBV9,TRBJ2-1,CASSVEGQVSHEQFF
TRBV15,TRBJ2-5,CATSAAFIKETQYF
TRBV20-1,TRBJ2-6,CSARDGGDGANVLTF
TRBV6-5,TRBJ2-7,CASSFPPTSGSPRLNEQYF
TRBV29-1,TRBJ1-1,CSVNSGRGTEAFF
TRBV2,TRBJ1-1,CASSEQGGWGTEAFF
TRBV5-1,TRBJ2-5,CASSWGTSGRHETQYF
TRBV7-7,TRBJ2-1,CASSLALEGSLFF
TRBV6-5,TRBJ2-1,CASSKGQGLSSEQFF
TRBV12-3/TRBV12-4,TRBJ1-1,CASTLRGSDTEAFF
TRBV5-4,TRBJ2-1,CASSYGTSPYNEQFF
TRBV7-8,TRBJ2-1,CASSTWDREDNEQFF
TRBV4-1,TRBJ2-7,CASSQEGQGGYEQYF